The 22 T cell receptor beta chains presented below share a single source sample, sequenced in a study of cytomegalovirus exposure and HLA in healthy donors. The PCR was carried out with 60 Vbeta primers and 13 Jbeta primers. Measured with immunoSEQ multiplex PCR; TCRdb has only the in-frame clones, and not every one. The data contain 80,000 to 95,000 clones, about two thirds of them singletons. The specimen sequenced was PBMCs. The receptors come from a woman between 45 and 60 years old in good health and CMV-seropositive.

V and J are TRBV29-1 and TRBJ1-3; D is unresolved. Looked up from germline, CDR1 is SQVTM and CDR2 is ANQGSEA. V dropped 2 bases and J dropped 8 bases, with 13 bases sitting between them. The CDR3 is made up of 13 amino acids. The CDR3 nucleotides read TGCAGCGTTGAAACGGGGAGTTGGGACACCATATATTTT. It yields the protein CSVETGSWDTIYF.

The DNA of the CDR3 is TGTGCCAGCCTCCACAGGGGCGATGGTTACGGTGAGCAGTTCTTC. Protein product: CASLHRGDGYGEQFF. This chain uses TRBV5-6 with TRBJ2-1, with TRBD1 matching 7 bases. The CDR3 sequence is 15 residues long. Looked up from germline, CDR1 is SGHDT and CDR2 is YYEEEE. With V trimmed by 7 bases and J by 9 bases, 16 bases remained unmatched.

The rearrangement uses TRBV13 and TRBJ2-7; 9 bases are a match to TRBD2. The CDR3 is 15 residues long. Germline CDR1 PRHDT, CDR2 FYEKMQ (reference sequence). V lost 5 bases and J lost 3; bases outside the gene matches: 8. The CDR3 is CASSLIAGDYYEQYF. The CDR3 DNA follows: TGTGCCAGCAGCCTCATAGCGGGAGACTACTACGAGCAGTACTTC.

This rearrangement joins TRBV7-9 to TRBJ1-2; 9 nucleotides match TRBD1. The CDR3 contains 14 residues. Trimming cost V 0 bases and J 8 bases; bases outside gene matches: 4. Per germline, CDR1 SEHNR and CDR2 FQNEAQ (reference sequence). This CDR3 reads CASSLAGQGFGYTF. CDR3 DNA: TGTGCCAGCAGCTTAGCGGGACAGGGTTTCGGCTACACCTTC.

The gene calls are TRBV27 and TRBJ1-3; unclear D gene. This CDR3 spans 17 amino acids. Trimming took 8 bases from V and 2 from J, leaving 22 bases between them. Per the germline V gene, CDR1 is MNHEY and CDR2 is SMNVEV (reference sequence). Here the CDR3 reads CASWSNVRGEAGNTIYF. The CDR3 DNA is TGTGCCAGCTGGTCAAACGTACGGGGTGAGGCTGGAAACACCATATATTTT.

V usage is TRBV14 and J usage is TRBJ1-3; D remains unclear. The CDR3 is made up of 14 amino acids. V lost 0 bases and J lost 3, with 6 bases in between. CDR1 and CDR2 from the germline V gene are SGHDN and FVKESK. DNA for the CDR3: TGTGCCAGCAGCCAAGATCTATTTGGAAACACCATATATTTT. Amino acid sequence: CASSQDLFGNTIYF. Variable domain in full (rest from reference TRBV14 and TRBJ1-3): EAGVTQFPSHSVIEKGQTVTLRCDPISGHDNLYWYRRVMGKEIKFLLHFVKESKQDESGMPNNRFLAERTGGTYSTLKVQPAELEDSGVYFCASSQDLFGNTIYFGEGSWLTVV.

CDR3 residues: CASSIRAGESGGYTF. In DNA, the CDR3 is TGTGCCAGTAGTATTCGGGCAGGGGAGTCAGGTGGCTACACCTTC. The gene calls are TRBV19 and TRBJ1-2; maybe TRBD1 (6 bases). This CDR3 region has 15 residues. V lost 3 bases, J lost 7 bases, and 18 bases lay in between. Germline V gene data show CDR1 as LNHDA and CDR2 as SQIVND (reference sequence). Full variable domain (missing parts from reference TRBV19 and TRBJ1-2): DGGITQSPKYLFRKEGQNVTLSCEQNLNHDAMYWYRQDPGQGLRLIYYSQIVNDFQKGDIAEGYSVSREKKESFPLTVTSAQKNPTAFYLCASSIRAGESGGYTFGSGTRLTVV.

The V gene is TRBV7-3, the J gene TRBJ2-2; 7 nucleotides align to TRBD2. Germline CDR1 and CDR2: SGHTA and FQGTGA. The J segment lost 5 bases and the V segment lost 3 bases, leaving 6 bases of the junction unmatched. This CDR3 has 15 amino acids. CDR3 DNA sequence: TGTGCCAGCAGCTTTGTAGCGGGCAGGACCGGGGAGCTGTTTTTT. Its translation is CASSFVAGRTGELFF.

The rearrangement uses TRBV30 and TRBJ2-1; 9 nucleotides line up with TRBD1. This CDR3 contains 14 residues. With 4 bases clipped from V and 10 bases from J, the junction kept 11 bases outside the gene matches. The germline gives CDR1 GTSNPN, CDR2 SVGIG (reference sequence). CDR3 amino acids: CAWTRDRDSGEQFF. CDR3 nucleotide sequence: TGTGCCTGGACCCGGGACAGGGACTCAGGAGAGCAGTTCTTC.

The rearrangement joins TRBV5-1 to TRBJ2-5; 7 nucleotides agree with TRBD1. The CDR3 runs 13 residues. The ends lost 3 bases at V and 5 bases at J; junction bases unmatched: 4. CDR1 is SGHRS, CDR2 YFSETQ, per germline. The DNA of the CDR3 is TGCGCCAGCAGCTCGGACAGGCGTGAGACCCAGTACTTC. This translates into CASSSDRRETQYF.

This chain uses TRBV5-1 with TRBJ2-7, with 11 bases that match TRBD1. This CDR3 spans 14 amino acids. Germline V gene data show CDR1 as SGHRS and CDR2 as YFSETQ. J lost 6 bases, V lost 7 bases, and 9 bases had no gene match. CDR3 DNA: TGCGCCAGCGGTGGACAGGGGGCCGCGAGCGAGCAGTACTTC. Translation: CASGGQGAASEQYF.

Regarding this clone: The junction differs from germline at one of its ends, possibly a read error. This sequence joins TRBV7-9 and TRBJ1-4; D is uncertain. CDR3 length equals 12 residues. Germline assignment: CDR1 SEHNR and CDR2 FQNEAQ (reference sequence). The chain's CDR3 is CASSLTSTAPIF. The CDR3 bases are TGTGCCAGCAGCCTAACCTCAACTGCCCCCATTTTT.

The table lists this clone with a count of one. The chain carries TRBV28 and TRBJ2-2; D call uncertain. Looked up from germline, CDR1 is MDHEN and CDR2 is SYDVKM. The CDR3 extends over 12 amino acids. V lost 10 bases and J 3 bases, leaving 9 bases between the germline ends. CDR3 bases: TGTGCCACCCTAGAGTACACCGGGGAGCTGTTTTTT. Translating gives CATLEYTGELFF.

This clone is a singleton in its sample. J is TRBJ2-1 and V is TRBV15, with a tentative D call TRBD2 (5 bases). Looked up from germline, CDR1 is LNHNV and CDR2 is YYDKDF (reference sequence). Trimming took 5 bases from V and 6 from J, leaving 23 bases between them. The CDR3 spans 17 residues. CDR3 residues: CATSGLEDSHRRNEQFF. As DNA, the CDR3 is TGTGCCACCAGCGGTCTAGAGGACTCTCACCGTCGCAATGAGCAGTTCTTC.

The rearrangement links TRBV7-2 to TRBJ2-3, with 10 nucleotides matching TRBD2. This CDR3 is built from 14 residues. With 3 bases clipped from V and 6 bases from J, the junction kept 3 bases outside the gene matches. Germline V CDR1 and CDR2: SGHTA, FQGNSA. This chain's CDR3 is CASSLGLAYDTQYF. The CDR3 DNA reads as TGTGCCAGCAGCTTGGGACTAGCGTATGATACGCAGTATTTT. The whole variable domain, filled in from reference TRBV7-2 and TRBJ2-3, reads GAGVSQSPSNKVTEKGKDVELRCDPISGHTALYWYRQSLGQGLEFLIYFQGNSAPDKSGLPSDRFSAERTGGSVSTLTIQRTQQEDSAVYLCASSLGLAYDTQYFGPGTRLTVL.

The genes are TRBV19 and TRBJ1-3; D uncertain. Germline CDR1 and CDR2: LNHDA and SQIVND (reference sequence). The CDR3 is 15 residues long. Trimming pared 5 bases from V and 0 bases from J, leaving 11 bases between. This CDR3 is CASSLAPSSGNTIYF. The DNA for the CDR3 is TGTGCCAGTAGTTTGGCTCCCAGCTCTGGAAACACCATATATTTT.

The table lists this clone with a few counts. CDR3 sequence (DNA): TGCGCCAGCAGCGTAACCGGGACAGGGGTCACTGAAGCTTTCTTT. Amino acid sequence: CASSVTGTGVTEAFF. V is TRBV5-1 and J is TRBJ1-1; the match to TRBD1 covers 10 bases. The CDR3 extends over 15 amino acids. CDR1 is SGHRS and CDR2 is YFSETQ in the germline V gene. V was clipped by 4 bases and J by 4 bases; unmatched bases: 7.

The chain has TRBV5-1 and TRBJ2-1; 9 bases are a match to TRBD2. Germline CDR1 is SGHRS and CDR2 is YFSETQ. The CDR3 loop spans 15 amino acids. Unmatched junction bases numbered 5, after V lost 0 bases and J lost 7 bases. In DNA form, the CDR3 reads TGCGCCAGCAGCTTGGCCCTAGCGGGGCCGAATGAGCAGTTCTTC. Translation gives CASSLALAGPNEQFF.

The chain joins TRBV4-1 to TRBJ2-4, with a tentative D call TRBD1 (6 bases). Germline loops: CDR1 MGHRA, CDR2 YSYEKL. The CDR3 is 16 residues long. Trimming took 4 bases from V and 3 from J, leaving 16 bases between them. Here the CDR3 DNA reads TGCGCCAGCAGCCGGTTATACAGGGTTGACAAAAACATTCAGTACTTC. This translates into CASSRLYRVDKNIQYF.

CDR3 sequence (DNA): TGTGCCAGCAGCTACACAGATACGCAGTATTTT. This codes for CASSYTDTQYF. The chain couples TRBV2 to TRBJ2-3; no clear D gene. Trimming shortened V by 6 bases and J by 2 bases, and 3 bases separated the two germline ends. This CDR3 spans 11 amino acids. Germline CDR1 SNHLY, CDR2 FYNNEI.

The chain couples TRBV19 to TRBJ2-5; 7 bases align to TRBD2. Germline V CDR1 and CDR2: LNHDA, SQIVND (reference sequence). Trimming took 3 bases from V and 5 from J; bases not matched to a gene: 6. The CDR3 sequence is 14 residues long. CDR3 sequence: CASSIRREGETQYF. In nucleotides, the CDR3 is TGTGCCAGTAGTATTAGGAGGGAGGGGGAGACCCAGTACTTC.

This clone was detected a few times. The chain combines TRBV27 with TRBJ1-1; the D is unclear. V lost 8 bases to trimming and J lost 2 bases, with 9 bases between them. Germline V lookup: CDR1 MNHEY, CDR2 SMNVEV (reference sequence). The CDR3 loop spans 12 amino acids. The CDR3, as DNA: TGTGCCAGCGGGCGTATTAACACTGAAGCTTTCTTT. Its protein product is CASGRINTEAFF.